This T cell receptor (beta chain) was profiled in a study of shared clonotypes between healthy human individuals. For this clone: Its antigen is not identified.

Overall study results and limits: Represented diversity, genetic and exposure-history alike, was limited by few donors.

The CDR3 totals 17 residues. Germline trimming cut 4 bases from V and 2 bases from J; bases unmatched to any gene: 7. CDR1 and CDR2 from the germline V gene are SGHRS and YFSETQ. The assay was run at deep level. Measured with immunoSEQ multiplex PCR; TCRdb has only the in-frame clones, and not every one. Of more than 400,000 clones listed, 70% to 85% are singletons. The study enrolled healthy HIV-negative adults without recent acute infections or vaccinations as donors. Every donor, a Caucasian adult, lived in Nashville, Tennessee. The chain employs TRBV5-1 and TRBJ2-6, with 9 bases lining up with TRBD1. This clonotype was sampled from a woman in her thirties or forties in good health. Some clones in this sample may be carry-over from other donors' samples. Sequencing was done on a sample of PBMCs. In DNA, the CDR3 is TGCGCCAGCAGCCCGGGACAGGGAGACCCTGGGGCCAACGTCCTGACTTTC. This gives the protein CASSPGQGDPGANVLTF.